The present T cell receptor beta chain was sequenced within a study of blood T cell repertoires in COVID-19. Study-wide background: COVID-19 samples, acute and convalescent, were from the United States, Italy and Spain. Sample material is recorded as cDNA or gDNA derived from T cells, B-cell-depleted T cells, or PBMCs.

As processed by the authors: By means of reference gene primer amplification, nucleated cell counts were estimated. The method was immunoSEQ multiplex PCR; TCRdb's version includes in-frame clones alone and lacks a portion of them. That table furnishes V, J and clone size, whereas the DNA furnished D and trimming. This sample has over 95,000 clones, with 80% to 90% found just once. CDR1 and CDR2 from the germline V gene are LNHNV and YYDKDF (reference sequence). The trim removed 2 bases at V and 2 bases at J, leaving 3 bases unmatched. The CDR3 extends over 16 amino acids. The chain couples TRBV15 to TRBJ2-6; 7 bases map to TRBD1. This sequence was found in a human donor with acute or convalescent COVID-19. The donor label of this sample is uncertain. The sequencing sample was made of peripheral blood. CDR3 coding DNA: TGTGCCACCAGCAGAACTACAGGGGCTGGGGCCAACGTCCTGACTTTC. This codes for CATSRTTGAGANVLTF.